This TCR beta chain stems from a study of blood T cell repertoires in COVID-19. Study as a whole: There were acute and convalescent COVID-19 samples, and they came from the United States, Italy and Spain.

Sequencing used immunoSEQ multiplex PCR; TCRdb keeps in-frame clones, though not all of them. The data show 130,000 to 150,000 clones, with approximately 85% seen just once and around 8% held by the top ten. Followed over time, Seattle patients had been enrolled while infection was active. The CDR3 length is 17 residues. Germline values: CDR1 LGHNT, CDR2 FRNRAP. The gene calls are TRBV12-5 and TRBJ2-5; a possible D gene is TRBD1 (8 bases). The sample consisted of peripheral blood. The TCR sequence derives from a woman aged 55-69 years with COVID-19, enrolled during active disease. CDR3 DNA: TGTTGTAGTGGTTTGGGGGGGACAGGAGGGGAACAAGAGACCCAGTACTTC. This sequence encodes CCSGLGGTGGEQETQYF. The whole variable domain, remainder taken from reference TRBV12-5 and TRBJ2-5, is DARVTQTPRHKVTEMGQEVTMRCQPILGHNTVFWYRQTMMQGLELLAYFRNRAPLDDSGMPKDRFSAEMPDATLATLKIQPSEPRDSAVYFCCSGLGGTGGEQETQYFGPGTRLLVL.